The 7 T cell receptor beta chains presented below share a single source sample, sequenced in a study of T-cell memory formation after mild COVID-19. From the 5' RACE reads, TCRdb called clonotypes with MiXCR, one entry per CDR3 protein. The profile shows about 340,000 distinct CDR3 sequences, about a sixth of them singletons. Sequencing was carried out using PBMCs or a T cell subset sorted from them (not recorded which). The receptors were gathered from a man aged 18 to 29 who had mild COVID-19 (a few samples of this study predate the infection). Cell type and time point are not known.

This rearrangement joins TRBV6-5 to TRBJ1-2; 10 nucleotides align to TRBD1. The CDR3 extends over 14 amino acids. Germline V gene lookup returns CDR1 MNHEY and CDR2 SVGAGI. The junction had 6 bases not matched to a gene; V was cut back by 5 bases and J by 6 bases. Here the CDR3 reads CASSTDRGHNGYTF. CDR3 bases: TGTGCCAGCAGTACTGACAGGGGGCATAATGGCTACACCTTC.

The J gene is TRBJ1-6, the V gene TRBV5-1; D remains ambiguous. Deletions cut 7 bases from V and 9 bases from J, with 14 bases between. Per the germline V gene, CDR1 is SGHRS and CDR2 is YFSETQ. This CDR3 contains 13 residues. CDR3 amino acids: CASAEGPGSPLHF. The CDR3 DNA sequence: TGCGCCAGCGCAGAGGGCCCAGGTTCACCCCTCCACTTT.

CDR3 residues: CASNNRGHNTGELFF. DNA of the CDR3: TGCGCCAGCAATAACAGGGGGCATAACACCGGGGAGCTGTTTTTT. The chain couples TRBV5-1 to TRBJ2-2, with 9 bases that match TRBD1. Per the germline V gene, CDR1 is SGHRS and CDR2 is YFSETQ. The length of the CDR3 is 15 residues. The J segment lost 2 bases and the V segment lost 6 bases, leaving 5 bases of the junction unmatched.

The V gene is TRBV29-1, the J gene TRBJ1-2; D possibly corresponds to TRBD1 (6 bases). Between the trimmed V and J ends, which lost 4 bases and 1 base, there was a span of 10 bases. CDR1 is SQVTM, CDR2 ANQGSEA, per germline. The CDR3 is 13 amino acids. The CDR3 spells CSVGEDSNYGYTF. The CDR3 coding sequence is TGCAGCGTTGGCGAGGACAGTAACTATGGCTACACCTTC.

The CDR3 nucleotides are TGCGCCAGCAGCCAAGGGCACACTAATCAGCCCCAGCATTTT. This gives the protein CASSQGHTNQPQHF. V usage is TRBV4-3 and J usage is TRBJ1-5; D gene ambiguous. This CDR3 comprises 14 residues. The V end was cut by 1 base, the J end by 4 bases, with 8 bases between. Germline-derived CDR1 and CDR2 are LGHNA and YSLEER.

V and J are TRBV6-4 and TRBJ2-1; perhaps TRBD2 as D (7 bases). Trimming removed 4 bases from V and 3 bases from J, with 10 bases in between. The CDR3 contains 14 residues. Germline V lookup: CDR1 MRHNA, CDR2 SNTAGT. CDR3 sequence: CASSVGGGYNEQFF. The CDR3, as DNA: TGTGCCAGCAGTGTAGGGGGGGGCTACAATGAGCAGTTCTTC.

A few counts support this clonotype. The chain is built from TRBV4-3 and TRBJ2-3, with D possibly TRBD1 on 6 matching bases. The V end lost 0 bases, the J end lost 6 bases, and 13 bases lay between the germline ends. The CDR3 contains 15 residues. Germline CDR1 is LGHNA and CDR2 is YSLEER. The CDR3 nucleotides read TGCGCCAGCAGCCAAGATCTGGCAGGGGTGGATACGCAGTATTTT. Protein: CASSQDLAGVDTQYF.